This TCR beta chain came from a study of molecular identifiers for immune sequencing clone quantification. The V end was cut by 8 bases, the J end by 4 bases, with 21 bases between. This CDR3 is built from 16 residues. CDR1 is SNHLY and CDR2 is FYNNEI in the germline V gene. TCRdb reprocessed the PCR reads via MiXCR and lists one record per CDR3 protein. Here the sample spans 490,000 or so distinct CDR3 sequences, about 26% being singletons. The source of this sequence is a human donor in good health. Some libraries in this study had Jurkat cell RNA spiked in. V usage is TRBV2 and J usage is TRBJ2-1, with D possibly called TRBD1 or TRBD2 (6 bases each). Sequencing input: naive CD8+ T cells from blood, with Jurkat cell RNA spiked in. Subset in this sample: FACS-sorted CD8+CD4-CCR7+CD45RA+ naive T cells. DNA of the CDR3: TGTGCCAGCCTACCCGCGGGACACCACTTTTACAATGAGCAGTTCTTC. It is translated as CASLPAGHHFYNEQFF.